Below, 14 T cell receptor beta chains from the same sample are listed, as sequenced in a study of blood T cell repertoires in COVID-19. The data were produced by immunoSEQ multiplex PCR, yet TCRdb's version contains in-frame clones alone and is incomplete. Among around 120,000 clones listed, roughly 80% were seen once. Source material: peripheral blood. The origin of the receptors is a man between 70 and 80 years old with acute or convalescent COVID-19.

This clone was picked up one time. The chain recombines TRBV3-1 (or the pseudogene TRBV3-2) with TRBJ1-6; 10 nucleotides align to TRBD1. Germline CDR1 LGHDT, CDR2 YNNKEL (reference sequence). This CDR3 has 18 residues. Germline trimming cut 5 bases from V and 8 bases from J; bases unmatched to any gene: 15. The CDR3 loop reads CASSTPSPRQGADSPLHF. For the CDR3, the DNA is TGTGCCAGCAGCACCCCTTCCCCGAGACAGGGGGCGGATTCACCCCTCCACTTT.

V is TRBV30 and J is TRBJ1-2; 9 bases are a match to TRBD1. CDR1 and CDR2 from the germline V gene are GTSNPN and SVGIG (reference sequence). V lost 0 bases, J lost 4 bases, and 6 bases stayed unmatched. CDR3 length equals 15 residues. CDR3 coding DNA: TGTGCCTGGAGTGTAAAGACAGGGGGTCCCTATGGCTACACCTTC. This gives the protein CAWSVKTGGPYGYTF.

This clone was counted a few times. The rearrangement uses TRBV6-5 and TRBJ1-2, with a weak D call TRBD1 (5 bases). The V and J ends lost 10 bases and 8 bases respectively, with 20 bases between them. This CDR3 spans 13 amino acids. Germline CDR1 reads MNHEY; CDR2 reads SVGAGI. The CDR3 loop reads CATSARGAWGYTF. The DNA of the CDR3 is TGTGCCACAAGTGCAAGGGGCGCGTGGGGCTACACCTTC.

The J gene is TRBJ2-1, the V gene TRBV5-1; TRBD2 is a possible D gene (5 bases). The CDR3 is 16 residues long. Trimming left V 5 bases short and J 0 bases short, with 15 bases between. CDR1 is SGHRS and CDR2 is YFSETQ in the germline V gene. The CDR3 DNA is TGCGCCAGCAGGACGGGGATCCTGAGCTCCTACAATGAGCAGTTCTTC. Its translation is CASRTGILSSYNEQFF.

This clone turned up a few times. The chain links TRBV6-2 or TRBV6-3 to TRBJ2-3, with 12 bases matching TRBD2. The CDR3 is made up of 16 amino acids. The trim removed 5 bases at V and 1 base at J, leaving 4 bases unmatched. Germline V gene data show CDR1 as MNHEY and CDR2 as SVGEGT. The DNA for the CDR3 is TGTGCCAGCAGTCCCCGGACTAGCGGGGGCACAGATACGCAGTATTTT. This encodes CASSPRTSGGTDTQYF.

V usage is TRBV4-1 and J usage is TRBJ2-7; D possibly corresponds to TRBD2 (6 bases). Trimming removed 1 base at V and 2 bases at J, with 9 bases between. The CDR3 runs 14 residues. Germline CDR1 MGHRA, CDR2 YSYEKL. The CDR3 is CASSQAGRTYEQYF. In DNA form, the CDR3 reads TGCGCCAGCAGCCAAGCAGGGAGGACCTACGAGCAGTACTTC.

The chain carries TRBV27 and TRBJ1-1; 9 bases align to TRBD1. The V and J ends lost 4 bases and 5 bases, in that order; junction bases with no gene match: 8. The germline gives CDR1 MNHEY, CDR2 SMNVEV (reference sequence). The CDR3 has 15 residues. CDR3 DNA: TGTGCCAGCAGTTCTAACAGGGGGCGGAGAACTGAAGCTTTCTTT. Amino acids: CASSSNRGRRTEAFF.

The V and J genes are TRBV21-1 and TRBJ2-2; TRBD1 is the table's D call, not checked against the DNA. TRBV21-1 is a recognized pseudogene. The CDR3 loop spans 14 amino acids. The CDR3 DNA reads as TGTGCCAGCAGCCGGGACAGTCACACCGGGGAGCTGTTTTTT. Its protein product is CASSRDSHTGELFF.

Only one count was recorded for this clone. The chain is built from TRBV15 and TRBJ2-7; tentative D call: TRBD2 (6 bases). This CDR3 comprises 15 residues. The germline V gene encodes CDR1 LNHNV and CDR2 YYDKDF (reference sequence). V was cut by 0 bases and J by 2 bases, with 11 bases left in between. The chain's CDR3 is CATSRETAGTYEQYF. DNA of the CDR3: TGTGCCACCAGCAGAGAAACGGCGGGAACCTACGAGCAGTACTTC.

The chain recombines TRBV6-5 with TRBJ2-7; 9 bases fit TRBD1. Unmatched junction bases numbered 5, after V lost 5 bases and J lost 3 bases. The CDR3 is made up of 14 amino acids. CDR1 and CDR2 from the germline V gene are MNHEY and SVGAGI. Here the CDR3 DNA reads TGTGCCAGCAGTAGAACAGGGGGCGGCTACGAGCAGTACTTC. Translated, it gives CASSRTGGGYEQYF.

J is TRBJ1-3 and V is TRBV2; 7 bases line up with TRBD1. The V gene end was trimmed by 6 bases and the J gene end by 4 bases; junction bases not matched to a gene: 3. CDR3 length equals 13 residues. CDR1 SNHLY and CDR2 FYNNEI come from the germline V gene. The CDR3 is CASRRDRGNTIYF. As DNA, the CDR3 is TGTGCCAGCAGGAGGGACAGAGGAAACACCATATATTTT.

The CDR3 DNA reads TGTGCCAGCACCAAGGAAGGCGGCGAGCAGTACTTC. Its translation: CASTKEGGEQYF. The chain combines TRBV5-6 with TRBJ2-7; D call uncertain. Germline-derived CDR1 and CDR2 are SGHDT and YYEEEE. The ends were cut back, 6 bases at V and 6 bases at J, with 13 bases in the middle. This CDR3 spans 12 amino acids.

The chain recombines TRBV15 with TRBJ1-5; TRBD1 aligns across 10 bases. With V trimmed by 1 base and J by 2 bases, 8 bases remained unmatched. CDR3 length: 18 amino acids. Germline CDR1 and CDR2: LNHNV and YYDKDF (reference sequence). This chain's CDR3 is CATSRGSGTGVGNQPQHF. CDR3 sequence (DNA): TGTGCCACCAGCAGAGGAAGCGGGACAGGGGTCGGCAATCAGCCCCAGCATTTT.

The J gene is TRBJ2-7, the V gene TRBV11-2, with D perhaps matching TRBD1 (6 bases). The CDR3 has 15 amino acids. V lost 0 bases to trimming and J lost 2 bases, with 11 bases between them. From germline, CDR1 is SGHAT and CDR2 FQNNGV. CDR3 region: CASSLDTGSAYEQYF. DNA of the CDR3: TGTGCCAGCAGCTTAGATACAGGGTCAGCCTACGAGCAGTACTTC.